The 7 T cell receptor beta chains reported below all come from one sample, sequenced in a study of radiotherapy plus CTLA-4 blockade in lung cancer. Clones were sequenced by immunoSEQ multiplex PCR, and TCRdb holds only the in-frame ones, with some missing. The table lists 85,000 to 90,000 clones, around 90% of them singletons. This material consisted of peripheral blood, taken from a patient treated with radiotherapy plus ipilimumab. The receptors were sampled from a human donor with non-small cell lung cancer that progressed on radiotherapy plus ipilimumab.

The gene calls are TRBV7-9 and TRBJ1-1, with 9 nucleotides matching TRBD1. Germline lookup yields CDR1 SEHNR and CDR2 FQNEAQ (reference sequence). V lost 4 bases and J lost 11; bases outside the gene matches: 11. This CDR3 spans 14 amino acids. Here the CDR3 reads CASSYTGGEFAAFF. The CDR3, as DNA: TGTGCCAGCAGCTATACAGGGGGCGAGTTCGCCGCTTTCTTT.

The gene calls are TRBV6-6 and TRBJ2-2; no firm D call. Germline values: CDR1 MNHNY, CDR2 SVGAGI (reference sequence). Trimming cost V 8 bases and J 7 bases, with 14 bases left between them. The CDR3 length is 13 residues. The CDR3 loop is CASLLVGGGELFF. The DNA of the CDR3 is TGTGCCAGCCTTTTAGTGGGCGGCGGGGAGCTGTTTTTT.

This clone has only a few counts. The rearrangement links TRBV18 to TRBJ2-7; unclear D gene. The germline V and J ends were trimmed by 0 bases and 7 bases, with 16 bases remaining between them. The germline V gene encodes CDR1 KGHSH and CDR2 LQKENI. CDR3 size: 15 residues. The CDR3 nucleotides are TGTGCCAGCTCACCACCGGTGCAGGCGCCTACGGAGCAGTACTTC. Protein product: CASSPPVQAPTEQYF.

This chain joins TRBV4-3 and TRBJ2-7; 7 bases are shared with TRBD1. The V gene's germline CDR1 is LGHNA and CDR2 YSLEER. The CDR3 is 16 residues long. V lost 2 bases, J lost 3 bases, and 10 bases stayed unmatched. CDR3 nucleotides: TGCGCCAGCAGCCAATCTAATTCGGCAGGGGGCTACGAGCAGTACTTC. Protein sequence: CASSQSNSAGGYEQYF.

The CDR3 DNA sequence: TGTGCCATCAGTGAGTCGATAGGGCGTACTGAAGCTTTCTTT. Amino acid sequence: CAISESIGRTEAFF. The rearrangement links TRBV10-3 to TRBJ1-1; D unclear. Germline V gene sequence: CDR1 ENHRY, CDR2 SYGVKD. There are 14 residues in the CDR3. V was pared by 0 bases and J by 5 bases, with 10 bases between.

The V call is TRBV4-1, the J call TRBJ1-6, with TRBD1 matching 7 bases. The CDR3 is 18 residues long. Germline-derived CDR1 and CDR2 are MGHRA and YSYEKL. After removal of 0 bases from V and 7 bases from J, the junction contained 12 bases not matched to a gene. CDR3 sequence (DNA): TGCGCCAGCAGCCAAGATGGCGACCAGACAGGGAAAAATTCACCCCTCCACTTT. It is translated as CASSQDGDQTGKNSPLHF.

The chain is built from TRBV4-2 and TRBJ2-1; 11 nucleotides match TRBD2. There are 16 residues in the CDR3. The J segment lost 7 bases and the V segment lost 0 bases, leaving 5 bases of the junction unmatched. Germline values: CDR1 LGHNA, CDR2 YNFKEQ. CDR3 protein: CASSQEVAGGFNEQFF. The DNA for the CDR3 is TGTGCCAGCAGCCAAGAAGTAGCGGGAGGGTTTAATGAGCAGTTCTTC.